A selection of T cell receptor beta chains follows, all from one sample in a study of spatial heterogeneity in lung cancer. TCRdb processed the 5' RACE reads anew with MiXCR; each CDR3 protein has one entry. The table lists about 38,000 distinct CDR3 sequences, approximately 6.3% of them singletons. The source material was PBMCs, sampled at surgery. These receptor sequences come from a male donor with early-stage non-small cell lung cancer. The CDR3 runs from the conserved cysteine through the conserved F or W. The D gene is left open where the match is weak. A clone size is listed for some rows: how often the clone was seen (once, few, many), or a class if it is expanded.

V gene	D gene	J gene	clone size	CDR3 DNA	CDR3 protein
TRBV2	-	TRBJ2-7	many	TGTGCCAGCAATGCGGAAACCTACGAGCAGTACTTC	CASNAETYEQYF
TRBV5-1	-	TRBJ2-3	many	TGCGCCAGCAGCGATGGGACAGATACGCAGTATTTT	CASSDGTDTQYF
TRBV9	TRBD2	TRBJ2-1	many	TGTGCCAGCAGCGTTTCAGCGGGGGGCAGCGATGAGCAGTTCTTC	CASSVSAGGSDEQFF
TRBV2	-	TRBJ2-3	many	TGTGCCAGCGGTCCGGGGGCAGGCACAGATACGCAGTATTTT	CASGPGAGTDTQYF
TRBV27	-	TRBJ2-5	many	TGTGCCAGCAGTCGAAGCGATGGGACCCAGTACTTC	CASSRSDGTQYF
TRBV7-2	-	TRBJ2-6	few	TGTGCCAGCAGCTTAGTAGGGGTCGGGGCCAACGTCCTGACTTTC	CASSLVGVGANVLTF
TRBV14	-	TRBJ1-6	medium-sized	TGTGCCAGCAGCCAAGGCAGGGAAAATTCACCCCTCCACTTT	CASSQGRENSPLHF
TRBV12-3/TRBV12-4	-	TRBJ2-4	few	TGTGCCAGCAGTCGAGACGGGACAAGTCGAGACATTCAGTACTTC	CASSRDGTSRDIQYF
TRBV20-1	TRBD1	TRBJ1-1	few	TGCAGTGCTAGAGATTACAGGGGGCTAATGAACACTGAAGCTTTCTTT	CSARDYRGLMNTEAFF
TRBV7-9	-	TRBJ2-3	-	TGTGCCAGCAGCTTAAACGGGGGAGAGTCATTTGGTACGCAGTATTTT	CASSLNGGESFGTQYF
TRBV28	TRBD1	TRBJ1-2	many	TGTGCCAGCAGTACTTGGGGACAGGGGGCGAACTATGGCTACACCTTC	CASSTWGQGANYGYTF
TRBV12-3/TRBV12-4	TRBD2	TRBJ2-1	many	TGTGCCAGCAGTTCGACTAGCGGGGGGGCCCATGAGCAGTTCTTC	CASSSTSGGAHEQFF
TRBV25-1	TRBD1	TRBJ1-5	few	TGTGCCAGCAGTGAAGCCGGGACAGGTGGTAATCAGCCCCAGCATTTT	CASSEAGTGGNQPQHF
TRBV29-1	-	TRBJ2-6	few	TGCAGCGTCCATGAAGGGAACTCTGGGGCCAACGTCCTGACTTTC	CSVHEGNSGANVLTF